These 19 T cell receptor beta chains were sequenced from one sample in a study of blood T cell repertoires in COVID-19. The data were produced by immunoSEQ multiplex PCR, yet TCRdb's version contains in-frame clones alone and is incomplete. Among some 150,000 clones listed, around nine tenths were seen once. The sequencing input was peripheral blood. The receptors were gathered from a human donor in a cohort sampled during active COVID-19.

The V gene is TRBV7-8, the J gene TRBJ1-2; D gene ambiguous. Germline CDR1 and CDR2: SGHVS and FQNEAQ. This CDR3 has 14 residues. Trimming stripped 5 bases from V and 7 bases from J, with 17 bases between. The CDR3: CASSDPRMSPGYTF. The CDR3 DNA reads as TGTGCCAGCAGCGATCCTAGGATGTCACCTGGCTACACCTTC.

The CDR3: CASSPLGQNNSPLHF. CDR3 in DNA: TGTGCCAGCTCACCGTTGGGACAGAATAATTCACCCCTCCACTTT. The chain joins TRBV18 to TRBJ1-6, with 7 bases identical to TRBD1. Per the germline V gene, CDR1 is KGHSH and CDR2 is LQKENI. This CDR3 region has 15 residues. V trimming: 3 bases; J trimming: 5 bases; junction bases outside the gene matches: 4.

J is TRBJ2-5 and V is TRBV7-2; the match to TRBD2 covers 15 bases. The germline V gene has CDR1 SGHTA and CDR2 FQGNSA. The V and J ends lost 1 base and 5 bases, in that order; junction bases with no gene match: 8. The CDR3 contains 18 residues. The chain's CDR3 is CASSLVTGLAGGRETQYF. CDR3 nucleotide sequence: TGTGCCAGCAGCTTAGTAACTGGACTAGCGGGGGGGCGGGAGACCCAGTACTTC.

The chain carries TRBV28 and TRBJ2-5; 11 positions match TRBD2. The germline CDR1 and CDR2 sequences are MDHEN and SYDVKM. V lost 5 bases and J lost 5; bases outside the gene matches: 10. The CDR3 sequence is 16 residues long. The CDR3 region is CASSPAVAGGRETQYF. The CDR3 nucleotides read TGTGCCAGCAGTCCAGCGGTAGCGGGGGGGCGGGAGACCCAGTACTTC.

This chain joins TRBV5-6 and TRBJ2-1, with a weak D call TRBD1 (8 bases). This CDR3 contains 17 residues. Trimming shortened V by 4 bases and J by 8 bases, and 25 bases separated the two germline ends. The germline CDR1 and CDR2 sequences are SGHDT and YYEEEE. Written as DNA, the CDR3 is TGTGCCAGCAGCCCGCAGGGGGCTCTAGCGGCCCGCCATGAGCAGTTCTTC. It translates to CASSPQGALAARHEQFF.

The chain carries TRBV2 and TRBJ2-2; TRBD2 aligns across 7 bases. Germline V CDR1 and CDR2: SNHLY, FYNNEI. V was clipped by 2 bases and J by 6 bases; unmatched bases: 15. CDR3 size: 18 residues. CDR3 nucleotide sequence: TGTGCCAGCAGTGAACGGAGCGGTCTAGCGGCATCCCCCGGGGAGCTGTTTTTT. This encodes CASSERSGLAASPGELFF.

In its sample, this clone was seen a few times. This chain joins TRBV6-5 and TRBJ1-5; TRBD1 might be the D (6 bases). This CDR3 is built from 13 residues. Germline lookup yields CDR1 MNHEY and CDR2 SVGAGI. V was trimmed by 8 bases and J by 4 bases, leaving 12 bases between them. The CDR3 loop reads CASQGLRNQPQHF. CDR3 DNA: TGTGCCAGCCAGGGGCTGAGGAATCAGCCCCAGCATTTT.

CDR3 protein: CASSSRQGGVHEQYF. CDR3 DNA sequence: TGTGCCAGCAGCTCCCGTCAAGGAGGCGTCCACGAGCAGTACTTC. The chain joins TRBV7-2 to TRBJ2-7; tentatively, D is TRBD2 (5 bases). V lost 4 bases, J lost 5 bases, and 18 bases lay in between. In germline, CDR1 is SGHTA, CDR2 FQGNSA. The CDR3 spans 15 residues.

This rearrangement joins TRBV2 to TRBJ2-3; 7 nucleotides agree with TRBD1. The CDR3 consists of 14 residues. The V gene's germline CDR1 is SNHLY and CDR2 FYNNEI. Trimming at V came to 7 bases and at J to 2 bases, leaving 6 bases not matched to a gene. CDR3 DNA: TGTGCCAGCAAGATTGACAGGGCCACAGATACGCAGTATTTT. Amino acid sequence: CASKIDRATDTQYF.

In the case of this clone: Additional DNA sequences in this sample encode the identical CDR3. The CDR3 coding sequence is TGTGCCACCAGCAGAGGGGACGGGACATGGGCTCAAGAGACCCAGTACTTC. Amino acids: CATSRGDGTWAQETQYF. V is TRBV15 and J is TRBJ2-5; TRBD1 is a possible D gene (6 bases). With 1 base removed from V and 2 bases from J, the gap between germline ends came to 17 bases. This CDR3 has 17 amino acids. Per germline, CDR1 LNHNV and CDR2 YYDKDF (reference sequence).

The chain combines TRBV28 with TRBJ2-7; TRBD1 might be the D (6 bases). This CDR3 has 16 residues. Germline CDR1 is MDHEN and CDR2 is SYDVKM. The germline V and J ends were trimmed by 6 bases and 1 base, with 19 bases remaining between them. The CDR3 protein is CASSPPSTGPSYEQYF. The CDR3 DNA is TGTGCCAGCAGCCCACCATCGACAGGCCCTTCCTACGAGCAGTACTTC. The full variable domain, with the rest looked up from reference TRBV28 and TRBJ2-7, is DVKVTQSSRYLVKRTGEKVFLECVQDMDHENMFWYRQDPGLGLRLIYFSYDVKMKEKGDIPEGYSVSREKKERFSLILESASTNQTSMYLCASSPPSTGPSYEQYFGPGTRLTVT.

V and J are TRBV5-1 and TRBJ2-3, with 9 bases fitting TRBD2. V trimming: 0 bases; J trimming: 3 bases; junction bases outside the gene matches: 17. This CDR3 has 20 residues. Per germline, CDR1 SGHRS and CDR2 YFSETQ. The CDR3 region has the DNA TGCGCCAGCAGCTTGGCCGGATCAGTAGCGGGAGTTAAGGGTACAGATACGCAGTATTTT. It yields the protein CASSLAGSVAGVKGTDTQYF.

This clone was observed a few times. The V call is TRBV19, the J call TRBJ2-5; D not certain. In germline, CDR1 is LNHDA, CDR2 SQIVND (reference sequence). The CDR3 extends over 15 amino acids. V was trimmed by 5 bases and J by 2 bases, leaving 15 bases between them. The CDR3 region is CASSGSWQYQETQYF. The CDR3 nucleotides are TGTGCCAGTAGTGGTTCGTGGCAGTATCAAGAGACCCAGTACTTC.

The chain links TRBV27 to TRBJ1-4, with no clear D. Trimming stripped 4 bases from V and 4 bases from J, with 13 bases between. This CDR3 contains 15 residues. The germline gives CDR1 MNHEY, CDR2 SMNVEV (reference sequence). CDR3 amino acids: CASSSLVRVNEKLFF. CDR3 sequence (DNA): TGTGCCAGCAGTTCCCTCGTACGAGTTAATGAAAAACTGTTTTTT.

This clone was seen only once. The rearrangement links TRBV4-3 to TRBJ2-2; unclear D gene. The CDR3 extends over 16 amino acids. The V gene lost 0 bases and the J gene lost 4 bases, with 12 bases spanning the gap. The germline CDR1 and CDR2 sequences are LGHNA and YSLEER. The CDR3 sequence is CASSQDGATFTGELFF. The CDR3 DNA reads as TGCGCCAGCAGCCAAGATGGAGCTACTTTCACCGGGGAGCTGTTTTTT.

V is TRBV6-5 and J is TRBJ1-1, with D perhaps matching TRBD1 (5 bases). Per the germline V gene, CDR1 is MNHEY and CDR2 is SVGAGI. The CDR3 is 16 residues long. V gave up 2 bases and J gave up 5 bases, with 18 bases separating them. CDR3 bases: TGTGCCAGCAGTTACCTGTGGGCGGGGCGAGGGACTGAAGCTTTCTTT. This sequence encodes CASSYLWAGRGTEAFF.

The chain couples TRBV18 to TRBJ2-1, with 8 nucleotides matching TRBD2. The junction had 8 bases not matched to a gene; V was cut back by 0 bases and J by 7 bases. Germline V CDR1 and CDR2: KGHSH, LQKENI. This CDR3 spans 16 amino acids. The CDR3: CASSPPESGGRNEQFF. CDR3 coding DNA: TGTGCCAGCTCACCACCGGAAAGCGGGGGCAGGAATGAGCAGTTCTTC. The variable domain in full, with the rest retrieved from reference TRBV18 and TRBJ2-1, is NAGVMQNPRHLVRRRGQEARLRCSPMKGHSHVYWYRQLPEEGLKFMVYLQKENIIDESGMPKERFSAEFPKEGPSILRIQQVVRGDSAAYFCASSPPESGGRNEQFFGPGTRLTVL.

This clone was detected only once. Since the CDR3 does not end with the conserved phenylalanine or tryptophan, this likely comes from a read error. The limits of the CDR3 on the DNA are not certain, so only TCRdb's listed CDR3 is given. The chain uses TRBV6-5 and TRBJ1-6; the table assigns TRBD1, which was not confirmed against the DNA. Germline assignment: CDR1 MNHEY and CDR2 SVGAGI. Termini included, the CDR3 measures 12 amino acids. CDR3 loop: CASSFTGQAGWG.

The chain recombines TRBV19 with TRBJ2-5; D perhaps matches TRBD2 (6 bases). The CDR3 length is 13 residues. V was trimmed by 4 bases and J by 2 bases, leaving 8 bases between them. Germline V CDR1 and CDR2: LNHDA, SQIVND (reference sequence). In nucleotides, the CDR3 is TGTGCCAGTAGTACCGGGACTCAAGAGACCCAGTACTTC. Translation: CASSTGTQETQYF.